Following are 26 T cell receptor beta chains from one sample sequenced in a study of vaccination and CD4 T cells after COVID-19. Their antigen targets remain unknown. Cultured CD4+ T-cell DNA underwent Oncomine TCR Beta short-read sequencing. Each CDR3 protein gets one entry after TCRdb re-called the PCR reads with MiXCR. The sample carries 15,000 to 25,000 distinct CDR3 sequences, under 70% recorded once. The treatment here: roughly 10-day PBMC culture with coronavirus spike peptide pools or control peptides (ViraFEST assay). Specimen: CD4+ T cells from blood, cultured in vitro. The receptors stem from a human donor who had recovered from COVID-19.

This clonotype has more than one count but fewer than ten. V gene TRBV6-5 combines with J gene TRBJ2-2; the D gene is possibly TRBD1 (5 bases). This CDR3 is built from 13 residues. The V gene's germline CDR1 is MNHEY and CDR2 SVGAGI. V gave up 1 base and J gave up 6 bases, with 6 bases separating them. In DNA, the CDR3 is TGTGCCAGCAGTTACTTAGGGGCCGGGGAGCTGTTTTTT. As protein: CASSYLGAGELFF.

This clonotype was seen more than once but under ten times. This chain uses TRBV4-2 with TRBJ1-5; D perhaps matches TRBD1 (5 bases). The ends were cut back, 0 bases at V and 6 bases at J, with 12 bases in the middle. Germline CDR1 LGHNA, CDR2 YNFKEQ. This CDR3 has 15 amino acids. The CDR3 loop is CASSQEGAAFQPQHF. CDR3 in DNA: TGTGCCAGCAGCCAAGAAGGGGCCGCATTTCAGCCCCAGCATTTT.

This chain connects TRBV7-9 to TRBJ1-2; weak D call: TRBD1 (5 bases). The germline V gene encodes CDR1 SEHNR and CDR2 FQNEAQ (reference sequence). V lost 6 bases, J lost 4 bases, and 12 bases lay in between. The CDR3 sequence is 13 residues long. CDR3 coding DNA: TGTGCCAGCAGTTCACAGGTCCTCTATGGCTACACCTTC. It yields the protein CASSSQVLYGYTF.

This chain joins TRBV2 and TRBJ1-1; TRBD1 agrees at 12 bases. Germline trimming cut 6 bases from V and 3 bases from J; bases unmatched to any gene: 2. CDR1 and CDR2 (germline): SNHLY, FYNNEI. The length of the CDR3 is 14 residues. CDR3 amino acids: CASRRDRGHTEAFF. Here the CDR3 DNA reads TGTGCCAGCAGGAGGGACAGGGGGCACACTGAAGCTTTCTTT.

This clonotype was detected a few times. The genes are TRBV20-1 and TRBJ2-6; D assignment may be TRBD1 or TRBD2 (6 bases each). The CDR3 has 16 residues. The germline gives CDR1 DFQATT, CDR2 SNEGSKA (reference sequence). Between the trimmed V and J ends, which lost 7 bases and 0 bases, there was a span of 16 bases. The CDR3 DNA is TGCAGTGGTGCGGGACACGGACCCTCTGGGGCCAACGTCCTGACTTTC. Amino acids: CSGAGHGPSGANVLTF.

The chain couples TRBV6-2 or TRBV6-3 to TRBJ2-7, with a possible D match to TRBD1 (5 bases). CDR1 MNHEY and CDR2 SVGEGT come from the germline V gene. The V end was cut by 7 bases, the J end by 0 bases, with 16 bases between. The CDR3 is made up of 15 amino acids. CDR3 residues: CASTPDSMSSYEQYF. The DNA of the CDR3 is TGTGCCAGCACTCCAGACAGCATGAGCTCCTACGAGCAGTACTTC.

This sequence joins TRBV28 and TRBJ2-4; a weak D match, TRBD2 (5 bases). CDR1 is MDHEN and CDR2 is SYDVKM in the germline V gene. The CDR3 consists of 13 residues. V shed 3 bases and J shed 6 bases, with 9 bases lying between them. The CDR3 DNA reads TGTGCCAGCAGTTTGAGGGATACAAACATTCAGTACTTC. Its translation: CASSLRDTNIQYF.

This CDR3 is CAGDRTPAGANVLTF. In DNA form, the CDR3 reads TGTGCCGGGGACAGGACCCCCGCTGGGGCCAACGTCCTGACTTTC. The chain employs TRBV30 and TRBJ2-6; 8 nucleotides match TRBD1. This CDR3 spans 15 amino acids. V lost 8 bases and J lost 2; bases outside the gene matches: 8. Germline lookup yields CDR1 GTSNPN and CDR2 SVGIG (reference sequence). The variable domain in full, completed from reference TRBV30 and TRBJ2-6, reads SQTIHQWPATLVQPVGSPLSLECTVEGTSNPNLYWYRQAAGRGLQLLFYSVGIGQISSEVPQNLSASRPQDRQFILSSKKLLLSDSGFYLCAGDRTPAGANVLTFGAGSRLTVL.

The V gene is TRBV5-8, the J gene TRBJ2-1; D is undetermined. Germline V gene sequence: CDR1 SGHTS, CDR2 YDEGEE. CDR3 length: 15 residues. V lost 4 bases to trimming and J lost 2 bases, with 13 bases between them. CDR3 sequence reads: CASSLRGGPYNEQFF. The DNA of the CDR3 is TGTGCCAGCAGCCTTCGCGGTGGACCCTACAATGAGCAGTTCTTC.

The chain links TRBV28 to TRBJ1-2, with 10 positions matching TRBD1. V was pared by 6 bases and J by 8 bases, with 12 bases of the junction left unmatched. CDR3 length equals 15 residues. Looked up from germline, CDR1 is MDHEN and CDR2 is SYDVKM. The CDR3 DNA reads as TGTGCCAGCAGGTTAAGGACAGGGGGAACTGTCGGCTACACCTTC. Encoded protein: CASRLRTGGTVGYTF.

This chain uses TRBV19 with TRBJ2-3; 7 nucleotides line up with TRBD1. J was trimmed by 4 bases and V by 5 bases; bases with no gene match: 9. CDR1 LNHDA and CDR2 SQIVND come from the germline V gene (reference sequence). This CDR3 is built from 15 residues. The CDR3 reads CASSARDRDPDTQYF. The CDR3 region has the DNA TGTGCCAGTAGTGCGCGTGACAGGGACCCAGATACGCAGTATTTT.

The CDR3 coding sequence is TGCAGTGCTAGGCGGCAGGTAAAGGATCAGCCCCAGCATTTT. Protein: CSARRQVKDQPQHF. The chain has TRBV20-1 and TRBJ1-5; D ambiguous. Germline V gene data show CDR1 as DFQATT and CDR2 as SNEGSKA (reference sequence). The ends were cut back, 3 bases at V and 5 bases at J, with 14 bases in the middle. CDR3 length: 14 amino acids.

The chain couples TRBV20-1 to TRBJ2-3; 12 bases are shared with TRBD2. The length of the CDR3 is 17 residues. The germline gives CDR1 DFQATT, CDR2 SNEGSKA (reference sequence). V gave up 1 base and J gave up 2 bases; unmatched junction bases: 7. CDR3 amino acids: CSARASGRAGFTDTQYF. DNA of the CDR3: TGCAGTGCTAGAGCTAGCGGGAGGGCCGGGTTCACAGATACGCAGTATTTT.

The chain employs TRBV28 and TRBJ1-5, with no clear D. Germline CDR1 reads MDHEN; CDR2 reads SYDVKM. With 5 bases removed from V and 11 bases from J, the gap between germline ends came to 13 bases. This CDR3 spans 12 amino acids. The CDR3 sequence: CASSLERVAQHF. The CDR3 DNA follows: TGTGCCAGCAGTCTGGAGAGGGTGGCCCAGCATTTT.

CDR3 nucleotides: TGCGCCAGCAGCCCCGTTCGACGTAAACAAGAGACCCAGTACTTC. Its translation is CASSPVRRKQETQYF. The rearrangement links TRBV5-1 to TRBJ2-5, with D unclear. Germline V gene data show CDR1 as SGHRS and CDR2 as YFSETQ. The V and J ends lost 4 bases and 2 bases respectively, with 15 bases between them. The CDR3 consists of 15 residues. Full variable domain (missing parts from reference TRBV5-1 and TRBJ2-5): KAGVTQTPRYLIKTRGQQVTLSCSPISGHRSVSWYQQTPGQGLQFLFEYFSETQRNKGNFPGRFSGRQFSNSRSEMNVSTLELGDSALYLCASSPVRRKQETQYFGPGTRLLVL.

The V call is TRBV25-1, the J call TRBJ2-1; D may be TRBD1 (6 bases). Germline CDR1 reads MGHDK; CDR2 reads SYGVNS. The V end was cut by 6 bases, the J end by 5 bases, with 20 bases between. This CDR3 contains 16 residues. CDR3 sequence (DNA): TGTGCCAGCAGGAGCCAGGGGCAGGGTTCCGACAATGAGCAGTTCTTC. This gives the protein CASRSQGQGSDNEQFF.

This clonotype turned up a few times. This chain joins TRBV6-1 and TRBJ2-1; TRBD1 matches 11 bases. The J segment lost 9 bases and the V segment lost 6 bases, leaving 13 bases of the junction unmatched. The CDR3 has 16 residues. Germline CDR1 MNHNS, CDR2 SASEGT. The CDR3 here is CASSPGPGQGGGEQFF. The CDR3 DNA sequence: TGTGCCAGCAGCCCCGGCCCGGGACAGGGGGGAGGTGAGCAGTTCTTC.

This sequence joins TRBV9 and TRBJ2-7; a possible D gene is TRBD2 (6 bases). The CDR3 loop spans 14 amino acids. Germline CDR1 and CDR2: SGDLS and YYNGEE. Trimming removed 1 base from V and 4 bases from J, with 12 bases in between. CDR3 nucleotide sequence: TGTGCCAGCAGCGTAAAGGAGCGGGCTTACGAGCAGTACTTC. It specifies CASSVKERAYEQYF.

The chain uses TRBV15 and TRBJ2-7; D possibly matches TRBD1 or TRBD2 (6 bases each). Trimming removed 0 bases from V and 4 bases from J, with 13 bases in between. Looked up from germline, CDR1 is LNHNV and CDR2 is YYDKDF (reference sequence). There are 15 residues in the CDR3. The DNA for the CDR3 is TGTGCCACCAGCAGAGATCCCGGGGGCAAGTACGAGCAGTACTTC. This translates into CATSRDPGGKYEQYF.

The rearrangement joins TRBV12-3 or TRBV12-4 to TRBJ1-6; no firm D call. The CDR3 sequence is 13 residues long. V dropped 3 bases and J dropped 7 bases, with 7 bases sitting between them. This CDR3 is CASSLDANSPLHF. The DNA for the CDR3 is TGTGCCAGCAGTTTGGACGCGAATTCACCCCTCCACTTT.

This rearrangement joins TRBV7-2 to TRBJ1-2; 7 nucleotides match TRBD1. Germline V gives CDR1 SGHTA, CDR2 FQGNSA. CDR3 length: 14 residues. V dropped 5 bases and J dropped 10; count of bases not matched to a gene: 13. The CDR3 loop is CASSPREGAADYTF. CDR3 DNA sequence: TGTGCCAGCAGCCCCCGTGAGGGGGCGGCTGACTACACCTTC.

The chain links TRBV2 to TRBJ2-5; 8 nucleotides match TRBD2. The germline V gene has CDR1 SNHLY and CDR2 FYNNEI. The CDR3 covers 15 residues. Unmatched junction bases numbered 10, after V lost 6 bases and J lost 4 bases. This chain's CDR3 is CASSPRLARGETQYF. The DNA for the CDR3 is TGTGCCAGCAGCCCTCGACTAGCGAGGGGAGAGACCCAGTACTTC.

The count of this clonotype is one. This chain uses TRBV20-1 with TRBJ1-2, with D hard to call. From germline, CDR1 is DFQATT and CDR2 SNEGSKA (reference sequence). This CDR3 has 15 amino acids. V was cut by 2 bases and J by 0 bases, with 13 bases left in between. This CDR3 reads CSARREGGTNYGYTF. The CDR3 nucleotides read TGCAGTGCTAGAAGGGAAGGAGGGACTAACTATGGCTACACCTTC.

This clonotype has more than one count but fewer than ten. The gene calls are TRBV15 and TRBJ1-1, with TRBD1 matching over 8 bases. V shed 0 bases and J 1 base; nucleotides not matched to a gene: 1. CDR1 is LNHNV and CDR2 is YYDKDF in the germline V gene (reference sequence). The CDR3 has 15 residues. The CDR3: CATSREDRENTEAFF. CDR3 in DNA: TGTGCCACCAGCAGAGAGGACAGGGAGAACACTGAAGCTTTCTTT.

The chain links TRBV30 to TRBJ2-5, with 8 bases identical to TRBD1. This CDR3 spans 11 amino acids. CDR1 and CDR2 (germline): GTSNPN, SVGIG (reference sequence). J gave up 4 bases and V 5 bases, and 0 bases lay outside the gene matches. The CDR3 spells CAWDRGETQYF. The DNA of the CDR3 is TGTGCCTGGGACAGGGGAGAGACCCAGTACTTC.

This clonotype has just a few counts. V is TRBV7-2 and J is TRBJ1-5; possibly TRBD1 for D (6 bases). The CDR3 sequence is 15 residues long. The V end was cut by 4 bases, the J end by 0 bases, with 10 bases between. Per germline, CDR1 SGHTA and CDR2 FQGNSA. The CDR3 protein is CASSSGGYSNQPQHF. The DNA for the CDR3 is TGTGCCAGCAGCTCGGGGGGCTATAGCAATCAGCCCCAGCATTTT.